This TCR beta chain is from a study of T cell changes during pregnancy in multiple sclerosis. The CDR3 is made up of 17 amino acids. Losses at the gene ends were 0 bases for V and 6 bases for J; bases not matched to a gene: 10. Germline V lookup: CDR1 SGHRS, CDR2 YFSETQ. TCRdb's copy holds only in-frame clones and misses some; the assay was immunoSEQ multiplex PCR. The sample yields tens of thousands of clones, roughly 93% seen once. Sequencing was performed on CD8+ T cells from peripheral blood mononuclear cells, taken in the second trimester of pregnancy. This TCR came from a female donor with multiple sclerosis, enrolled in a pregnancy study. J is TRBJ2-1 and V is TRBV5-1, with TRBD2 identical over 9 bases. As DNA, the CDR3 is TGCGCCAGCAGCTTGGATCGTGGCGGGAGGGCCACCAATGAGCAGTTCTTC. Protein product: CASSLDRGGRATNEQFF.